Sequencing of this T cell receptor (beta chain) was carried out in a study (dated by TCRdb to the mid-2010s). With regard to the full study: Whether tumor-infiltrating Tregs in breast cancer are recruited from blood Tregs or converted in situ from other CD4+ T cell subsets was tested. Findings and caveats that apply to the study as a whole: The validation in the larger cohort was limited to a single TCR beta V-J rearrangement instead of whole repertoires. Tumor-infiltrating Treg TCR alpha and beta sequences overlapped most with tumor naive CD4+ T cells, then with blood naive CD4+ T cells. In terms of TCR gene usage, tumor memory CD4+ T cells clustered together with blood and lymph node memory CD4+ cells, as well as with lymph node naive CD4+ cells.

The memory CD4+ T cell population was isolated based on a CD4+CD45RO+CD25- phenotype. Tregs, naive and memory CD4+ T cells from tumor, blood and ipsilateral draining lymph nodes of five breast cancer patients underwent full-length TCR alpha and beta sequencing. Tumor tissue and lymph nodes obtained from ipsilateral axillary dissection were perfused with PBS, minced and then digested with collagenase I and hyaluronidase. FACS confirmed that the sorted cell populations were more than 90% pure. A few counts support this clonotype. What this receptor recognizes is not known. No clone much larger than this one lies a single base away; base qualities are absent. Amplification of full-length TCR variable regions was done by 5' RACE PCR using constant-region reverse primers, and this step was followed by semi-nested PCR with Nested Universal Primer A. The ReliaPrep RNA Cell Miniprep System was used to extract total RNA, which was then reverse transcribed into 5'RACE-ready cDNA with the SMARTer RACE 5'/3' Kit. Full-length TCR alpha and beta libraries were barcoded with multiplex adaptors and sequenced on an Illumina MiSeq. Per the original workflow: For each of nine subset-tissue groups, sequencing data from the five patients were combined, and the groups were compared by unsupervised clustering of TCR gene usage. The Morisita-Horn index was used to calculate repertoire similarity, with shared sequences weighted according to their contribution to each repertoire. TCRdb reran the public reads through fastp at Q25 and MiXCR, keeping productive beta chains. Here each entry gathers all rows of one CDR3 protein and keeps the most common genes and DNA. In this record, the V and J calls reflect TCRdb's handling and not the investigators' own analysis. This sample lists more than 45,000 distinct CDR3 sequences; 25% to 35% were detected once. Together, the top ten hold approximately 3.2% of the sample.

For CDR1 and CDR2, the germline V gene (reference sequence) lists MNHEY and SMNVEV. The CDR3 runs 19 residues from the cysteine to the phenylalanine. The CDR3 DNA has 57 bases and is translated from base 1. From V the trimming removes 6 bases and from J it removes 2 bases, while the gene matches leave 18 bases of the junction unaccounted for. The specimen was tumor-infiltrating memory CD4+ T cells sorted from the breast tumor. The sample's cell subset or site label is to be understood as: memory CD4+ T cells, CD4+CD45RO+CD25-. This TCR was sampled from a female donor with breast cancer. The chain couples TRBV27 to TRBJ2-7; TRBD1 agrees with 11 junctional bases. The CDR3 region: CASSPLLFGGQGVTYEQYF. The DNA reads TGTGCCAGCAGCCCCCTCTTGTTTGGGGGACAGGGGGTTACCTACGAGCAGTACTTC.